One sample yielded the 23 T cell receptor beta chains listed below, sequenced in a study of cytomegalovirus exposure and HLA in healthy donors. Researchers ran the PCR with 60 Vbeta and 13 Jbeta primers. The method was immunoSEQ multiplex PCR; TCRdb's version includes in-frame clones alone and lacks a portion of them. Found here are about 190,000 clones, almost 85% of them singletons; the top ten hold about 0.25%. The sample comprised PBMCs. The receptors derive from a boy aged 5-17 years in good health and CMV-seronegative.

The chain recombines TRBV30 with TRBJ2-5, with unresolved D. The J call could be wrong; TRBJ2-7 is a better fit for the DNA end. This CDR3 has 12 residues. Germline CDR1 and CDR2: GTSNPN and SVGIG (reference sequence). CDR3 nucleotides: TGTGCCTGGAGTGCTCAAGCCTACGAGCAGTACTTC. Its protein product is CAWSAQAYEQYF.

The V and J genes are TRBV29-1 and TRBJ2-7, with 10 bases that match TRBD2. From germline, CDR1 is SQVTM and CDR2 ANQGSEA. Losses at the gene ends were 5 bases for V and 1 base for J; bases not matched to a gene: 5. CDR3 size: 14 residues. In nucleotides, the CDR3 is TGCAGCGTTCACTTAGCGGGAGGTTCCTACGAGCAGTACTTC. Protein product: CSVHLAGGSYEQYF.

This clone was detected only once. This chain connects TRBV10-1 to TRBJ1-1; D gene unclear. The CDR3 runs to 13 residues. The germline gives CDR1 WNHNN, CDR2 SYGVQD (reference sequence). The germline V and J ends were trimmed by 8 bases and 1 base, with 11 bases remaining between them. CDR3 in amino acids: CASSTGGNTEAFF. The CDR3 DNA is TGCGCCAGCTCAACCGGAGGGAACACTGAAGCTTTCTTT.

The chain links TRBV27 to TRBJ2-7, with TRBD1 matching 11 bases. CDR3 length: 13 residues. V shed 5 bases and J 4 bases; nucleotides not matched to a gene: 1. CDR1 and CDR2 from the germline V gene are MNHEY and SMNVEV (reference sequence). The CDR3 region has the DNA TGTGCCAGCAGTGGGGACAGGGGGTACGAGCAGTACTTC. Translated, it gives CASSGDRGYEQYF.

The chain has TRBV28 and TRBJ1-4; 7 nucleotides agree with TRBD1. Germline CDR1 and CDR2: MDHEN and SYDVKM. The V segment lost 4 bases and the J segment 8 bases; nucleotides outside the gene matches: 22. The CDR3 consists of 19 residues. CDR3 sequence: CASSSKRDSILLRREKLFF. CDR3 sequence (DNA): TGTGCCAGCAGTTCAAAACGGGACAGTATCTTACTCAGGCGCGAAAAACTGTTTTTT.

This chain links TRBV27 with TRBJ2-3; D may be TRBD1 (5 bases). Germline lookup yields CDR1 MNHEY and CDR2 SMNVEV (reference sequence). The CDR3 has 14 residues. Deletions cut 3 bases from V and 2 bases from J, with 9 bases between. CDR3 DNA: TGTGCCAGCAGTTTCCCAGGGAACACAGATACGCAGTATTTT. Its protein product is CASSFPGNTDTQYF.

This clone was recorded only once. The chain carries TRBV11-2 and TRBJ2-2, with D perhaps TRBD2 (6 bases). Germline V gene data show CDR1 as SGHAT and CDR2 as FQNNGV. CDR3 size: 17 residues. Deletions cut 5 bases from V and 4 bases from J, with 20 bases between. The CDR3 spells CASSIGDSGRRTGELFF. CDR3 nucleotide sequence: TGTGCCAGCAGCATAGGAGATAGCGGTAGACGCACCGGGGAGCTGTTTTTT.

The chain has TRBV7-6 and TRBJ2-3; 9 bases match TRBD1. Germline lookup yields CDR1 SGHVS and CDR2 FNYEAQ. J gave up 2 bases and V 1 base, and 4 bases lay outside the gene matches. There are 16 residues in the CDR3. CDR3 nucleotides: TGTGCCAGCAGCTTAGGGACAGGGGCCCACACAGATACGCAGTATTTT. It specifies CASSLGTGAHTDTQYF.

The CDR3 reads CASSSLSRGQSYEQYF. DNA of the CDR3: TGCGCCAGCAGCTCCCTATCCAGGGGGCAATCCTACGAGCAGTACTTC. The chain joins TRBV5-1 to TRBJ2-7; 8 bases match TRBD1. The V and J ends lost 3 bases and 1 base, in that order; junction bases with no gene match: 9. CDR3 length: 16 residues. The germline V gene encodes CDR1 SGHRS and CDR2 YFSETQ.

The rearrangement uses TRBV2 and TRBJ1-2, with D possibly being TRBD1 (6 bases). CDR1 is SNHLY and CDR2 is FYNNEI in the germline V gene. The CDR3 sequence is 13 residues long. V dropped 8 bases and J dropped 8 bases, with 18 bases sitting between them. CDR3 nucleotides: TGTGCCAGCGGACAGTGGGAGGGGATGGGCTACACCTTC. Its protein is CASGQWEGMGYTF.

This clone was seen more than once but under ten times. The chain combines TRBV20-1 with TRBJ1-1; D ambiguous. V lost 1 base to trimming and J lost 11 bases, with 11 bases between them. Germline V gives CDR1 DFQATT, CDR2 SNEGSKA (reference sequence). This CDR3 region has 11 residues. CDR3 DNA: TGCAGTGCTAGAGGTATCGGGTGGGCTTTCTTT. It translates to CSARGIGWAFF.

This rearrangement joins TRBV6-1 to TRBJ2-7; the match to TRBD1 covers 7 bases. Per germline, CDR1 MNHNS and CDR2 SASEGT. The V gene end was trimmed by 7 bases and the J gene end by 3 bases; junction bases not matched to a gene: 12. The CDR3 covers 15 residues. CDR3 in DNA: TGTGCCAGCACCATATCCGAGGGGGCGGGCTACGAGCAGTACTTC. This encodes CASTISEGAGYEQYF.

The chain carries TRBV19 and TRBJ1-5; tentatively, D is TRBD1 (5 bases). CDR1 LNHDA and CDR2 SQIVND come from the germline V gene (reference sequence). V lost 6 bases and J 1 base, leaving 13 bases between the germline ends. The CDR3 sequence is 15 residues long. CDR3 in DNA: TGTGCCAGTAGCGTGGGACTGATGAGCAATCAGCCCCAGCATTTT. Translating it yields CASSVGLMSNQPQHF. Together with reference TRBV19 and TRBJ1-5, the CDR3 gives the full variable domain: DGGITQSPKYLFRKEGQNVTLSCEQNLNHDAMYWYRQDPGQGLRLIYYSQIVNDFQKGDIAEGYSVSREKKESFPLTVTSAQKNPTAFYLCASSVGLMSNQPQHFGDGTRLSIL.

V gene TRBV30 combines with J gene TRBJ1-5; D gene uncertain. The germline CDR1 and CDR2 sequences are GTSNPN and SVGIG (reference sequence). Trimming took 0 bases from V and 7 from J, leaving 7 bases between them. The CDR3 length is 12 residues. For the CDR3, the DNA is TGTGCCTGGAGTGTACCGGGGCAGCCCCAGCATTTT. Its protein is CAWSVPGQPQHF.

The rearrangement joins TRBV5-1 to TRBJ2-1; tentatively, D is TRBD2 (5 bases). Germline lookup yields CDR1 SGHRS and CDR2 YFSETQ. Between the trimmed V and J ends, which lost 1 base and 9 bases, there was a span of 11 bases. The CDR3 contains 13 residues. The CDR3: CASSLIGGSEQFF. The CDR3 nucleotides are TGCGCCAGCAGCTTGATCGGAGGTAGTGAGCAGTTCTTC.

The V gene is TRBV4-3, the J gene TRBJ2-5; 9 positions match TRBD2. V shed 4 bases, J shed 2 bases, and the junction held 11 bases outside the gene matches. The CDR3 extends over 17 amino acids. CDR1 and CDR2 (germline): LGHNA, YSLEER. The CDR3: CASSLRGGAQLQETQYF. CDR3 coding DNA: TGCGCCAGCAGCCTGCGCGGGGGGGCCCAACTTCAAGAGACCCAGTACTTC.

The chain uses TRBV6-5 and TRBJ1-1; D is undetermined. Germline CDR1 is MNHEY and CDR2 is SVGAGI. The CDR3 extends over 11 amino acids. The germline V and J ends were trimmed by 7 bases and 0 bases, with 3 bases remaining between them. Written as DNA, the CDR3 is TGTGCCAGCATAATGAACACTGAAGCTTTCTTT. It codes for CASIMNTEAFF.

The CDR3 bases are TGTGCCTGGAGTCTACTAGTTAACACCGGGGAGCTGTTTTTT. Amino acids: CAWSLLVNTGELFF. The chain couples TRBV30 to TRBJ2-2; tentatively, D is TRBD2 (5 bases). CDR3 length: 14 residues. CDR1 and CDR2 from the germline V gene are GTSNPN and SVGIG (reference sequence). Trimming took 2 bases from V and 2 from J, leaving 9 bases between them.

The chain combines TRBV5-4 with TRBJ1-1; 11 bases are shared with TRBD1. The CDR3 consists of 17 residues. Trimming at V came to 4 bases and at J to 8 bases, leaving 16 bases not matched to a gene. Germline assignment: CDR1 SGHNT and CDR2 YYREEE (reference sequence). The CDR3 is CASSRNSGTGGDEEAFF. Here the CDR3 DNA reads TGTGCCAGCAGCCGTAATTCCGGGACAGGGGGGGATGAAGAAGCTTTCTTT.

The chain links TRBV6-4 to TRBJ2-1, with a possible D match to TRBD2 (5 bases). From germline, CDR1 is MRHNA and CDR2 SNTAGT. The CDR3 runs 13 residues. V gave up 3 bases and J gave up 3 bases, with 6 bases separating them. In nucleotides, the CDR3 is TGTGCCAGCAGTGATGAGGGCTACAATGAGCAGTTCTTC. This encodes CASSDEGYNEQFF.

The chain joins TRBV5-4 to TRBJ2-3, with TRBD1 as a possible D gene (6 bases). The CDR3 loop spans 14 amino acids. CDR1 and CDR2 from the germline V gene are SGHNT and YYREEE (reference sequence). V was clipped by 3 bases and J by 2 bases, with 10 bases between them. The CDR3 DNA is TGTGCCAGCAGCTCAGGACAGTTCACAGATACGCAGTATTTT. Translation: CASSSGQFTDTQYF.

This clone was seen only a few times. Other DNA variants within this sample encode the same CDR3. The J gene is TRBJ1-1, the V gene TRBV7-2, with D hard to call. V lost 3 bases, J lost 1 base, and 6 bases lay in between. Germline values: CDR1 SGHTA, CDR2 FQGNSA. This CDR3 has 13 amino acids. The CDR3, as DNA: TGTGCCAGCAGCTTTTCAGGGAACACTGAAGCTTTCTTT. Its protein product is CASSFSGNTEAFF.

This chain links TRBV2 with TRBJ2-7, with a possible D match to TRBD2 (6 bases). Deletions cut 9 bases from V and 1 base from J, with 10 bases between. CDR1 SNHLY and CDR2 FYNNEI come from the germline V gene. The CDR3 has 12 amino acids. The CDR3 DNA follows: TGTGCCAGTGGGACTGAGTCCTACGAGCAGTACTTC. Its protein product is CASGTESYEQYF.